The clone carrying this TCR beta chain appeared once. CDR3 length equals 13 residues. Trimming cost V 6 bases and J 2 bases, with 10 bases left between them. CDR1 SNHLY and CDR2 FYNNEI come from the germline V gene. Sequenced by immunoSEQ multiplex PCR; TCRdb stores in-frame clones only, minus some. The sample lists a few hundred thousand clones; about 90% were seen once. The data were obtained in a study of blood T cell repertoires in COVID-19. The specimen sequenced was peripheral blood. The receptor was derived from a woman aged 50 to 60 with acute or convalescent COVID-19. The chain employs TRBV2 and TRBJ2-5, with D tentatively TRBD2 (6 bases). The CDR3 here is CASRTGTQETQYF. The CDR3 coding sequence is TGTGCCAGCAGGACCGGGACTCAAGAGACCCAGTACTTC.